Included here is one TCR beta chain sequence, with context. Its specificity is unknown. The sample originates from a study of cytomegalovirus exposure and HLA in healthy donors. Study-level results: TCR beta V- and J-gene trimming, according to a later analysis, was linked to a missense DCLRE1C variant. Association of roughly 17,000 TCR beta sequences with HLA alleles was found at 0.05 false discovery rate in a later analysis.

Primers included in the PCR were 60 Vbeta and 13 Jbeta primers. Clones were read by immunoSEQ multiplex PCR, and TCRdb kept only the in-frame ones, dropping some. Among under 130,000 clones listed, roughly 13% were seen once. The CDR3 runs 14 residues. CDR1 SQVTM and CDR2 ANQGSEA come from the germline V gene. J gave up 7 bases and V 2 bases, and 7 bases lay outside the gene matches. The chain recombines TRBV29-1 with TRBJ2-3; 9 nucleotides match TRBD2. Sample: PBMCs. The clonotype was recovered from a man aged 40-55 years in good health and CMV-seropositive. CDR3 protein: CSVESSGRPNTQYF. In nucleotides, the CDR3 is TGCAGCGTTGAATCGAGCGGGAGGCCAAATACGCAGTATTTT.